This T cell receptor beta chain stems from a study of blood T cell repertoires in COVID-19. Authors' methods: For nucleated cells, counts were estimated from reference gene primer amplification. The assay was immunoSEQ multiplex PCR, and TCRdb's table has in-frame clones only and misses some. That table supplies the V and J calls and clone size; D and trimming were determined from the DNA. This table has around 130,000 clones, approximately 88% appearing once. Germline lookup yields CDR1 SGHVS and CDR2 FQNEAQ. The CDR3 spans 17 residues. Trimming took 3 bases from V and 5 from J; bases not matched to a gene: 13.

The sequenced material came from peripheral blood. The chain joins TRBV7-8 to TRBJ2-5, with 9 bases aligning to TRBD2. The clonotype comes from a woman older than 75 with acute or convalescent COVID-19. The CDR3 spells CASSLSLRRGGHETQYF. DNA of the CDR3: TGTGCCAGCAGCTTGAGTCTTCGGCGGGGGGGCCACGAGACCCAGTACTTC.